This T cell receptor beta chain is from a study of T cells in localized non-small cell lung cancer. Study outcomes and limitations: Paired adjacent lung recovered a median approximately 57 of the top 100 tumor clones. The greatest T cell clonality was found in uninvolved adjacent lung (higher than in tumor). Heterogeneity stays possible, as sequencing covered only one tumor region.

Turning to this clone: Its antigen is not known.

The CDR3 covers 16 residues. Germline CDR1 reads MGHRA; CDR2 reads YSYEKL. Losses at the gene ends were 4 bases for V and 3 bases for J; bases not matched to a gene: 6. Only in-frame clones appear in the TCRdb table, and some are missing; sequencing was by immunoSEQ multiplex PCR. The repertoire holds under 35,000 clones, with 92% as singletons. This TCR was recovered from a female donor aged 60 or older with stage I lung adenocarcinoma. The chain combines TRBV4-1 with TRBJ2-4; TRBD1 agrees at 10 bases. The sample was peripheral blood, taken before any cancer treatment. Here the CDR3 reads CASSPGTGEVKNIQYF. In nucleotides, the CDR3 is TGCGCCAGCAGCCCCGGGACAGGGGAAGTCAAAAACATTCAGTACTTC.